The rows below give T cell receptor beta chains drawn from one sample of a study of blood T cell repertoires in COVID-19. Repertoires were generated with immunoSEQ multiplex PCR, while TCRdb's copy carries only in-frame clones and drops some. The sample has about 120,000 clones, around 79% seen once; the top ten hold roughly 16%. The material sequenced was peripheral blood. The receptors were sampled from a woman older than 75 with active or convalescent COVID-19. The CDR3 runs from the conserved cysteine through the conserved F or W. The order of the fields is D gene, J gene, clone size, V gene, CDR3 protein, CDR3 DNA. The D gene is left open where the match is weak. Rows may omit the clone size; those that give it use once, few, many or a size class.

TRBD2 TRBJ2-2 few TRBV5-1 CASSLAGQGGAGELFF TGCGCCAGCAGCTTGGCCGGGCAGGGAGGGGCCGGGGAGCTGTTTTTT
TRBD2 TRBJ2-1 once TRBV6-2/TRBV6-3 CASSYSILAGDNEQFF TGTGCCAGCAGTTACTCCATACTAGCGGGAGACAATGAGCAGTTCTTC
- TRBJ2-1 - TRBV6-9 CASSYPRGENEQFF TGTGCCAGCAGTTACCCCAGGGGGGAGAATGAGCAGTTCTTC
- TRBJ1-5 - TRBV28 CASSTGQREVQPQHF TGTGCCAGCAGTACAGGACAGCGAGAGGTTCAGCCCCAGCATTTT
- TRBJ1-6 - TRBV4-3 CASSQGWGFRDNSALHF TGCGCCAGCAGCCAAGGGTGGGGGTTTCGGGACAATTCGGCCCTCCACTTT
TRBD2 TRBJ2-1 - TRBV19 CASSTSGRAAEQFF TGTGCCAGTAGTACTAGCGGGAGGGCCGCTGAGCAGTTCTTC
TRBD2 TRBJ2-1 - TRBV4-1 CASSQGLAVSSYNEQFF TGCGCCAGCAGCCAAGGACTAGCGGTAAGCTCCTACAATGAGCAGTTCTTC
TRBD2 TRBJ2-3 once TRBV10-3 CAISGSGRGTDTQYF TGTGCCATCAGTGGTAGCGGGAGAGGCACAGATACGCAGTATTTT
- TRBJ2-5 - TRBV5-1 CASSFRGASAETQYF TGCGCCAGCAGCTTTCGTGGGGCATCGGCGGAGACCCAGTACTTC
TRBD1 TRBJ2-1 - TRBV28 CASSQTPGQGDNEQFF TGTGCCAGCAGTCAAACACCGGGACAGGGGGACAATGAGCAGTTCTTC
TRBD2 TRBJ2-5 - TRBV9 CASSSGLAGETQYF TGTGCCAGCAGCTCTGGACTAGCAGGCGAGACCCAGTACTTC
TRBD1 TRBJ1-1 once TRBV5-4 CASSTSGTADTEAFF TGTGCCAGCAGCACCTCCGGGACAGCGGACACTGAAGCTTTCTTT
TRBD2 TRBJ2-1 - TRBV3-1/TRBV3-2 CASTPGGYNEQFF TGTGCCAGCACCCCCGGGGGGTACAATGAGCAGTTCTTC
TRBD2 TRBJ2-1 - TRBV7-3 CASSQRGLAGINEQFF TGTGCCAGCAGCCAAAGAGGACTAGCGGGAATCAATGAGCAGTTCTTC
- TRBJ2-3 - TRBV29-1 CSVLRGGPRTDTQYF TGCAGCGTCCTCCGAGGCGGGCCCCGCACAGATACGCAGTATTTT
TRBD1 TRBJ2-7 many TRBV5-1 CASSRTGSYEQYF TGCGCCAGCAGCCGGACAGGCTCCTACGAGCAGTACTTC
- TRBJ2-1 - TRBV27 CASSLTGNYNEQFF TGTGCCAGCAGTTTAACCGGGAACTACAATGAGCAGTTCTTC
- TRBJ2-5 - TRBV5-6 CASSLGSVLETQYF TGTGCCAGCAGCTTGGGCTCAGTGCTGGAGACCCAGTACTTC
TRBD2 TRBJ2-3 - TRBV4-1 CASSLSPSGSISDTQYF TGCGCCAGCAGCCTCTCGCCTAGCGGGAGTATATCAGATACGCAGTATTTT
TRBD1 TRBJ1-1 - TRBV5-1 CASSRSGTARTNTEAFF TGCGCCAGCAGCCGTTCCGGGACAGCGAGGACGAACACTGAAGCTTTCTTT
- TRBJ1-1 - TRBV3-1/TRBV3-2 CASSPQGTTQAFF TGTGCCAGCAGCCCCCAGGGGACGACCCAGGCTTTCTTT